The text below deals with one TCR beta chain. V gave up 5 bases and J gave up 5 bases; unmatched junction bases: 4. Germline CDR1 is SNHLY and CDR2 is FYNNEI. The length of the CDR3 is 15 residues. The sample originates from a study of cytomegalovirus exposure and HLA in healthy donors. Assay: immunoSEQ multiplex PCR; the TCRdb copy retains only in-frame clones and omits some. The data show some 140,000 clones, 86% seen once. This clonotype originated in a young man in good health and CMV-seronegative. The rearrangement joins TRBV2 to TRBJ2-2; TRBD1 aligns across 11 bases. Sequencing used PBMCs. The CDR3 loop reads CASSRTGGPTGELFF. The CDR3 DNA follows: TGTGCCAGCAGTCGGACAGGGGGCCCGACCGGGGAGCTGTTTTTT.